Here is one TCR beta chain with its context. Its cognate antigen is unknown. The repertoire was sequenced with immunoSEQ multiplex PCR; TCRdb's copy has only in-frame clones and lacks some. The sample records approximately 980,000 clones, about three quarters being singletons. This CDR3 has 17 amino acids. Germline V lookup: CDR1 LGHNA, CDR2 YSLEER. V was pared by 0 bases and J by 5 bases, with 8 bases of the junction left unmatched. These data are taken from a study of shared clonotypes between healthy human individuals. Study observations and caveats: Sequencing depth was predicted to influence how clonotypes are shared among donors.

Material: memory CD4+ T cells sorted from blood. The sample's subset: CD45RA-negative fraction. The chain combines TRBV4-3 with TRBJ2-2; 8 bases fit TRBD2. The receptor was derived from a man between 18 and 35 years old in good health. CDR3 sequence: CASSQEVAGIVTGELFF. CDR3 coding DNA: TGCGCCAGCAGCCAAGAAGTAGCGGGAATAGTGACCGGGGAGCTGTTTTTT.